Below are 28 T cell receptor beta chains sequenced from a single sample in a study of blood T cell repertoires in COVID-19. Produced via immunoSEQ multiplex PCR; TCRdb's table is partial and in-frame only. Counted here are about 330,000 clones, 86% occurring once; the ten biggest clones make up under 2%. Sequenced material: peripheral blood. All receptors come from a woman in her 50s with acute or convalescent COVID-19.

This sequence joins TRBV4-2 and TRBJ2-5, with D maybe TRBD2 (6 bases). CDR1 and CDR2 (germline): LGHNA, YNFKEQ. CDR3 length: 19 residues. V dropped 0 bases and J dropped 4 bases, with 24 bases sitting between them. In DNA, the CDR3 is TGTGCCAGCAGCCAAGATCCGCCCAGGACGGGAGTATGGTTAGAGACCCAGTACTTC. Translation gives CASSQDPPRTGVWLETQYF.

This clone appeared a single time. The chain joins TRBV6-6 to TRBJ1-5, with D possibly TRBD1 on 5 matching bases. Germline V gene sequence: CDR1 MNHNY, CDR2 SVGAGI (reference sequence). The length of the CDR3 is 13 residues. The V end was cut by 5 bases, the J end by 7 bases, with 12 bases between. The CDR3 protein is CASSRQSSQPQHF. In DNA, the CDR3 is TGTGCCAGCAGTCGACAGTCGTCGCAGCCCCAGCATTTT.

This CDR3 reads CAISESAGTLQETQYF. CDR3 bases: TGTGCCATCAGTGAGTCGGCCGGGACACTCCAAGAGACCCAGTACTTC. This chain joins TRBV10-3 and TRBJ2-5, with D perhaps matching TRBD1 (6 bases). Deletions cut 0 bases from V and 1 base from J, with 12 bases between. Germline lookup yields CDR1 ENHRY and CDR2 SYGVKD. The CDR3 totals 16 residues.

The chain has TRBV19 and TRBJ2-1; TRBD2 matches at 10 bases. Trimming took 3 bases from V and 5 from J; bases not matched to a gene: 4. Germline CDR1 is LNHDA and CDR2 is SQIVND (reference sequence). This CDR3 contains 15 residues. CDR3 loop: CASSMVLAGNNEQFF. The CDR3 coding sequence is TGTGCCAGTAGTATGGTACTAGCGGGAAACAATGAGCAGTTCTTC.

The rearrangement uses TRBV27 and TRBJ2-1, with 8 bases lining up with TRBD2. Germline V gives CDR1 MNHEY, CDR2 SMNVEV (reference sequence). J was trimmed by 10 bases and V by 5 bases; bases with no gene match: 13. The CDR3 extends over 15 amino acids. The CDR3 spells CASSVAGPALEEQFF. The DNA of the CDR3 is TGTGCCAGCAGTGTAGCGGGACCCGCATTAGAGGAGCAGTTCTTC.

For the CDR3, the DNA is TGTGCCAGCAGCCGAAAACAGGGGGCGTTTGCAACTAATGAAAAACTGTTTTTT. Its translation: CASSRKQGAFATNEKLFF. The gene calls are TRBV5-4 and TRBJ1-4; TRBD1 agrees at 9 bases. The CDR3 length is 18 residues. V dropped 4 bases and J dropped 0; count of bases not matched to a gene: 10. The germline V gene encodes CDR1 SGHNT and CDR2 YYREEE (reference sequence).

The chain uses TRBV5-4 and TRBJ2-1; TRBD1 aligns across 7 bases. The J segment lost 1 base and the V segment lost 1 base, leaving 5 bases of the junction unmatched. This CDR3 is built from 16 residues. Per the germline V gene, CDR1 is SGHNT and CDR2 is YYREEE (reference sequence). The CDR3: CASSLPQGVSYNEQFF. CDR3 bases: TGTGCCAGCAGCTTGCCGCAGGGGGTGTCCTACAATGAGCAGTTCTTC.

V is TRBV11-2 and J is TRBJ2-1; D unresolved. V was pared by 1 base and J by 9 bases, with 7 bases between. The CDR3 contains 12 residues. Germline values: CDR1 SGHAT, CDR2 FQNNGV. CDR3 protein: CASSLVSGEQFF. The CDR3 region has the DNA TGTGCCAGCAGCTTAGTTTCGGGTGAGCAGTTCTTC.

This chain joins TRBV7-9 and TRBJ1-6; TRBD1 matches 7 bases. Germline V gives CDR1 SEHNR, CDR2 FQNEAQ (reference sequence). The V and J ends lost 5 bases and 14 bases, in that order; junction bases with no gene match: 12. The CDR3 contains 14 residues. As DNA, the CDR3 is TGTGCCAGCAGCCAAGGGACAGCTCGTTTAGCCCTCCACTTT. This encodes CASSQGTARLALHF.

The chain joins TRBV18 to TRBJ2-5; no reliable D call. The CDR3 has 14 residues. Per germline, CDR1 KGHSH and CDR2 LQKENI. V was pared by 1 base and J by 1 base, with 7 bases between. CDR3 nucleotides: TGTGCCAGCTCACCACAGGCAGGCCAAGAGACCCAGTACTTC. Translated, it gives CASSPQAGQETQYF.

The chain combines TRBV9 with TRBJ2-3, with a possible D match to TRBD1 (6 bases). CDR1 and CDR2 (germline): SGDLS, YYNGEE. This CDR3 spans 14 amino acids. V was clipped by 1 base and J by 0 bases, with 6 bases between them. In DNA form, the CDR3 reads TGTGCCAGCAGCGTACAGGGGAGCACAGATACGCAGTATTTT. Its protein product is CASSVQGSTDTQYF.

This clone was seen a single time. The chain has TRBV9 and TRBJ2-3, with D possibly being TRBD1 (6 bases). Germline CDR1 is SGDLS and CDR2 is YYNGEE. Trimming took 0 bases from V and 3 from J, leaving 11 bases between them. This CDR3 comprises 15 residues. CDR3 sequence (DNA): TGTGCCAGCAGCGTAGCAGGGGACGCGACAGATACGCAGTATTTT. Residues: CASSVAGDATDTQYF.

This chain connects TRBV7-9 to TRBJ2-3; D remains ambiguous. Deletions cut 1 base from V and 2 bases from J, with 10 bases between. CDR1 and CDR2 (germline): SEHNR, FQNEAQ (reference sequence). The CDR3 covers 15 residues. The DNA for the CDR3 is TGTGCCAGCAGCTTAGGGGCGCTTTTCACAGATACGCAGTATTTT. Its translation is CASSLGALFTDTQYF.

The CDR3 nucleotides are TGTGCCAGCAGCCGAAGGGACAGGGGATCGGCCGGGGAGCTGTTTTTT. Translation gives CASSRRDRGSAGELFF. The chain couples TRBV27 to TRBJ2-2; 10 bases agree with TRBD1. This CDR3 is built from 16 residues. Looked up from germline, CDR1 is MNHEY and CDR2 is SMNVEV (reference sequence). V dropped 6 bases and J dropped 6; count of bases not matched to a gene: 10.

In its sample, this clone was seen once. V is TRBV19 and J is TRBJ2-7; no firm D call. The V end lost 6 bases, the J end lost 5 bases, and 14 bases lay between the germline ends. Germline CDR1 reads LNHDA; CDR2 reads SQIVND (reference sequence). The CDR3 has 13 residues. CDR3 sequence reads: CASRPPNRDEQYF. CDR3 nucleotides: TGTGCCAGTAGACCGCCTAATCGGGACGAGCAGTACTTC. The variable domain in full, with the rest retrieved from reference TRBV19 and TRBJ2-7, is DGGITQSPKYLFRKEGQNVTLSCEQNLNHDAMYWYRQDPGQGLRLIYYSQIVNDFQKGDIAEGYSVSREKKESFPLTVTSAQKNPTAFYLCASRPPNRDEQYFGPGTRLTVT.

The chain links TRBV7-6 to TRBJ2-1; 7 bases map to TRBD2. With V trimmed by 4 bases and J by 7 bases, 10 bases remained unmatched. Germline CDR1 SGHVS, CDR2 FNYEAQ. This CDR3 region has 15 residues. The CDR3 is CASSSAGAPGNEQFF. The CDR3 DNA sequence: TGTGCCAGCAGCTCTGCGGGAGCGCCGGGGAATGAGCAGTTCTTC.

This clone was seen a handful of times. V gene TRBV4-1 combines with J gene TRBJ2-7, with TRBD1 identical over 7 bases. The CDR3 runs 14 residues. The germline V gene encodes CDR1 MGHRA and CDR2 YSYEKL. With 6 bases clipped from V and 7 bases from J, the junction kept 12 bases outside the gene matches. CDR3 region: CASRDQGVAQEQYF. DNA for the CDR3: TGCGCCAGCAGGGACCAGGGGGTCGCGCAAGAGCAGTACTTC.

The V gene is TRBV5-1, the J gene TRBJ2-2; TRBD1 might be the D (6 bases). Germline V gene lookup returns CDR1 SGHRS and CDR2 YFSETQ. CDR3 length: 15 residues. Trimming shortened V by 4 bases and J by 1 base, and 11 bases separated the two germline ends. CDR3 nucleotides: TGCGCCAGCAGCCGGACGACAGGGAACACCGGGGAGCTGTTTTTT. Protein sequence: CASSRTTGNTGELFF.

The chain joins TRBV12-3 or TRBV12-4 to TRBJ2-4; 12 positions match TRBD2. V shed 9 bases, J shed 9 bases, and the junction held 6 bases outside the gene matches. The CDR3 sequence is 13 residues long. In DNA form, the CDR3 reads TGTGCCAGTAACCGGGGACTAGCGGGCATTCAGTACTTC. As protein: CASNRGLAGIQYF.

Worth noting for this clone: The junction does not match germline at one end; this may be a read error. The chain has TRBV7-3 and TRBJ2-7; 11 nucleotides align to TRBD2. The CDR3 has 14 residues. Germline CDR1 reads SGHTA; CDR2 reads FQGTGA. The CDR3 sequence is CASSLTSGSYEQYF. DNA of the CDR3: TGTGCCAGCAGCCTAACTAGCGGGAGTTACGAGCAGTACTTC.

The chain employs TRBV4-3 and TRBJ1-1; 7 bases match TRBD1. The V gene's germline CDR1 is LGHNA and CDR2 YSLEER. V dropped 1 base and J dropped 2; count of bases not matched to a gene: 4. The CDR3 contains 15 residues. CDR3: CASSQGRGYNTEAFF. Written as DNA, the CDR3 is TGCGCCAGCAGCCAAGGCAGGGGGTACAACACTGAAGCTTTCTTT.

The chain is built from TRBV6-2 or TRBV6-3 and TRBJ2-5; D is uncertain. Germline V CDR1 and CDR2: MNHEY, SVGEGT. The CDR3 extends over 13 amino acids. The V end was cut by 1 base, the J end by 2 bases, with 5 bases between. As DNA, the CDR3 is TGTGCCAGCAGTTACTGGCCGCAAGAGACCCAGTACTTC. It translates to CASSYWPQETQYF.

This clone was observed a handful of times. The gene calls are TRBV4-2 and TRBJ2-7; no clear D. The CDR3 is 14 residues long. V was shortened by 4 bases and J by 3 bases, with 13 bases between the two germline ends. The germline V gene encodes CDR1 LGHNA and CDR2 YNFKEQ. CDR3 DNA sequence: TGTGCCAGCAGCCCACCTGACCGGGTCTACGAGCAGTACTTC. This sequence encodes CASSPPDRVYEQYF.

The rearrangement uses TRBV5-1 and TRBJ1-1; D may be TRBD1 (5 bases). The CDR3 length is 13 residues. V was cut by 2 bases and J by 4 bases, with 9 bases left in between. Germline CDR1 and CDR2: SGHRS and YFSETQ. Here the CDR3 reads CASSFREGTEAFF. The CDR3 DNA reads as TGCGCCAGCAGCTTCAGGGAAGGCACTGAAGCTTTCTTT.

The chain employs TRBV28 and TRBJ2-7, with 7 nucleotides matching TRBD1. Trimming at V came to 0 bases and at J to 9 bases, leaving 26 bases not matched to a gene. The CDR3 contains 20 residues. Germline-derived CDR1 and CDR2 are MDHEN and SYDVKM. The CDR3 DNA sequence: TGTGCCAGCAGTTTATGTATGACTTGGTTTTGTCGGGATCGAGGGGGCGGGCAGTACTTC. It encodes CASSLCMTWFCRDRGGGQYF.

This chain uses TRBV28 with TRBJ1-2; 8 nucleotides match TRBD1. Germline CDR1 MDHEN, CDR2 SYDVKM. The CDR3 extends over 15 amino acids. Trimming removed 4 bases from V and 3 bases from J; junction bases left unmatched: 7. The CDR3 reads CASSWQGAYHYGYTF. CDR3 sequence (DNA): TGTGCCAGCAGTTGGCAGGGGGCTTATCACTATGGCTACACCTTC.

CDR3: CASSSRGGRAFTDTQYF. DNA of the CDR3: TGTGCCAGCAGCTCCCGGGGCGGGAGGGCTTTCACAGATACGCAGTATTTT. The chain uses TRBV7-9 and TRBJ2-3; TRBD2 matches at 9 bases. V was pared by 4 bases and J by 2 bases, with 10 bases of the junction left unmatched. The CDR3 totals 17 residues. The V gene's germline CDR1 is SEHNR and CDR2 FQNEAQ (reference sequence).

This CDR3 reads CASSQAGEGDEQYF. In DNA, the CDR3 is TGTGCCAGCAGCCAAGCAGGGGAGGGGGACGAGCAGTACTTC. The chain combines TRBV3-1 (or the pseudogene TRBV3-2) with TRBJ2-7, with D possibly matching TRBD2 (7 bases). The CDR3 totals 14 residues. Germline V gives CDR1 LGHDT, CDR2 YNNKEL (reference sequence). V was cut by 1 base and J by 5 bases, with 12 bases left in between.